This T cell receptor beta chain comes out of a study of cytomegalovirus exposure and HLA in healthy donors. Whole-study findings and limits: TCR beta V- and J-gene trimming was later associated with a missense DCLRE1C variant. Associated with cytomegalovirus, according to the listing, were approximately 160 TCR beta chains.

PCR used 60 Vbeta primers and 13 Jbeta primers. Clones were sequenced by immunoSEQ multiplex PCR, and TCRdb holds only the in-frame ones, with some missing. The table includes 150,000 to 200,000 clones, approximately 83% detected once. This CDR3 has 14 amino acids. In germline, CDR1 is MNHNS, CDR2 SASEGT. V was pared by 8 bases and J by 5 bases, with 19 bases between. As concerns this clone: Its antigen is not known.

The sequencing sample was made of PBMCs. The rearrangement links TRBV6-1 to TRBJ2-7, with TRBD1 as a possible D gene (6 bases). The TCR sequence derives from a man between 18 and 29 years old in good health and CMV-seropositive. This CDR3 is CASCTWTVLNEQYF. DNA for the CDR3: TGTGCCAGCTGTACCTGGACAGTCCTCAACGAGCAGTACTTC.